This record concerns one TCR beta chain sequence. Its target is not known. Unrecorded immune exposure was likely among donors, who were nominally healthy when sampled. This sample stems from a study of cytomegalovirus exposure and HLA in healthy donors. From germline, CDR1 is DFQATT and CDR2 SNEGSKA (reference sequence). V was cut by 3 bases and J by 7 bases, with 3 bases left in between. CDR3 size: 9 residues. Vbeta (60) and Jbeta (13) primers were used in the PCR. Data came from immunoSEQ multiplex PCR; TCRdb stores just in-frame clones and leaves some out. The sample lists 150,000 to 160,000 clones, more than 75% seen once, with about 2.1% in the top ten. Whole-study findings and limits: A later analysis reportedly found fewer N-insertions in an Asian-associated ancestry cluster than the roughly 670-donor mean.

The material sequenced was PBMCs. This TCR derives from a woman under 30 in good health and CMV-seronegative. This chain connects TRBV20-1 to TRBJ1-2, with D unclear. CDR3 bases: TGCAGTGCTAGGAGTGGCTACACCTTC. As protein: CSARSGYTF.